This T cell receptor beta chain was captured in a study of metastatic and nonmetastatic thyroid tumors. At the level of the study: Thyroid patients, malignant and benign, had repertoires compared across blood and tumor or nodule tissue.

Until they underwent thyroid surgery, no patient had received any treatment. Germline CDR1 is SEHNR and CDR2 is FQNEAQ (reference sequence). The CDR3 extends over 14 amino acids. Trimming cost V 3 bases and J 6 bases, with 12 bases left between them. TCRdb re-called the PCR reads with MiXCR. The sample consists of 35,000 to 45,000 clones, approximately 30% of them appearing once. The sample holds many counts of this clone. This receptor was taken from a male donor with papillary thyroid cancer or a benign thyroid nodule (not recorded which). Some clones in this sample may be carry-over from other donors' samples. The rearrangement joins TRBV7-9 to TRBJ1-5; D possibly corresponds to TRBD1 (5 bases). Sequenced: blood. CDR3 bases: TGTGCCAGCAGCTTGGGCGGGGCGGGTCAGCCCCAGCATTTT. It specifies CASSLGGAGQPQHF.